The T cell receptor (beta chain) under discussion was sequenced for a study of long-term antiretroviral therapy in people with HIV. Germline V lookup: CDR1 SNHLY, CDR2 FYNNEI. V lost 3 bases, J lost 5 bases, and 17 bases lay in between. The CDR3 extends over 15 amino acids. Study conclusions and caveats: Repertoires looked antigen-experienced, with only a slight naive shift after ART.

In regard to this clone: Its antigen is unknown.

immunoSEQ v3.0 was run at survey level. TCRdb's table, derived via immunoSEQ multiplex PCR, lists solely in-frame clones and lacks some. The sample lists over 8,500 clones; around 77% were seen once. Everyone in the study who had HIV was treated in the United States. This sequence joins TRBV2 and TRBJ2-7, with D perhaps TRBD1 (6 bases). The specimen comprised unsorted PBMCs, sampled 0.4 years before starting antiretroviral therapy. This receptor was identified in a man aged 30 to 45 with HIV. The CDR3 coding sequence is TGTGCCAGCAGTGATGGGCCCCCAGGGGCCGACGAGCAGTACTTC. Its protein is CASSDGPPGADEQYF. Complete variable domain (other parts from reference TRBV2 and TRBJ2-7): EPEVTQTPSHQVTQMGQEVILRCVPISNHLYFYWYRQILGQKVEFLVSFYNNEISEKSEIFDDQFSVERPDGSNFTLKIRSTKLEDSAMYFCASSDGPPGADEQYFGPGTRLTVT.